Listed below are T cell receptor beta chains from one sample, sequenced in a study of blood T cells in healthy people across ages. One entry per CDR3 protein results from TCRdb running MiXCR on the 5' RACE reads. The sample includes around 650,000 distinct CDR3 sequences, approximately 40% seen only once; the top ten take around 30%. Input material: blood. These receptors were obtained from a man aged 80 or over in good health. The CDR3 runs from the conserved cysteine through the conserved F or W. D genes are given only for firm matches. The size entry is marked missing in some rows and otherwise reads once, few, many or a size class.

d_call	clone_size	v_call	j_call	cdr3_aa	cdr3_nt
TRBD2	.	TRBV4-3	TRBJ2-7	CASSQLFDSGRSSYEQYF	TGCGCCAGCAGCCAATTGTTCGATAGCGGGAGGAGCTCCTACGAGCAGTACTTC
.	.	TRBV6-4	TRBJ2-4	CASSRDQIGYNEQYF	TGTGCCAGCAGTCGAGACCAGATCGGCTACAATGAGCAGTACTTC
.	.	TRBV6-5	TRBJ1-1	CASSPRVVNEQFF	TGTGCCAGCAGCCCCAGGGTGGTCAATGAGCAGTTCTTT
TRBD1	.	TRBV6-1	TRBJ1-1	CASILDRVGTEAFF	TGTGCCAGCATCCTTGACAGGGTCGGCACTGAAGCTTTCTTT
TRBD1	.	TRBV27	TRBJ2-5	CASSVKDRGETQYF	TGTGCCAGCAGCGTTAAGGACAGGGGAGAGACCCAGTACTTC
.	.	TRBV5-1	TRBJ2-1	CASSLVAPEQFF	TGCGCCAGCAGCTTGGTGGCACCCGAGCAGTTCTTC
TRBD1	.	TRBV4-3	TRBJ1-1	CASSQSPGQLNTEAFF	TGCGCCAGCAGCCAGTCCCCGGGACAGTTGAACACTGAAGCTTTCTTT
TRBD1	many	TRBV7-2	TRBJ2-7	CASSRDRVAEQYF	TGTGCCAGCAGCCGGGACAGGGTGGCCGAGCAGTACTTC
.	.	TRBV30	TRBJ1-1	CAWKENMNTEAFF	TGTGCCTGGAAAGAGAACATGAACACTGAAGCTTTCTTT
.	.	TRBV6-6	TRBJ1-4	CASSSKGTNEKLFF	TGTGCCAGCAGTTCCAAAGGAACTAATGAAAAACTGTTTTTT
TRBD1	many	TRBV16	TRBJ2-7	CASSQIWTGVDEQYF	TGTGCCAGCAGCCAAATATGGACAGGGGTCGACGAGCAGTACTTC
TRBD1	few	TRBV24-1	TRBJ2-1	CATSDWTGFEQFF	TGTGCCACCAGTGATTGGACAGGGTTTGAGCAGTTCTTC
TRBD2	many	TRBV29-1	TRBJ2-7	CSVDAGGNEQYF	TGCAGCGTTGATGCCGGGGGGAACGAGCAGTACTTC
TRBD1	.	TRBV7-2	TRBJ1-1	CASSIGQGRDTEAFF	TGTGCCAGCAGCATAGGACAGGGTAGGGACACTGAAGCTTTCTTT
.	few	TRBV6-2/TRBV6-3	TRBJ2-7	CASSYPRATGYEQYF	TGTGCCAGCAGTTACCCCAGGGCTACGGGCTACGAGCAGTACTTC
.	few	TRBV20-1	TRBJ2-1	CSARVISDYNEQFF	TGCAGTGCTAGAGTAATTAGCGACTACAATGAGCAGTTCTTC
TRBD1	.	TRBV10-3	TRBJ2-3	CAISPTGGSTDAQYF	TGTGCCATCAGTCCGACAGGGGGTAGCACAGATGCGCAGTATTTT
.	few	TRBV20-1	TRBJ2-1	CSAGRAQISSYNEQFF	TGCAGTGCGGGCCGGGCTCAAATTAGCTCCTACAATGAGCAGTTCTTC
.	.	TRBV15	TRBJ2-7	CATSRVRESYEQYF	TGTGCCACCAGCAGAGTGCGGGAATCCTACGAGCAGTACTTC
.	.	TRBV7-2	TRBJ2-5	CASSLFLGEIQYF	TGTGCCAGCAGCTTATTTTTGGGCGAGATCCAGTACTTC
TRBD2	.	TRBV7-7	TRBJ2-5	CASSLVLAGQETQYF	TGTGCTAGCAGCTTAGTACTAGCGGGGCAAGAGACCCAGTACTTC
.	once	TRBV5-1	TRBJ2-5	CASSFGGDSQETQYF	TGCGCCAGCAGCTTTGGGGGAGACAGCCAAGAGACCCAGTACTTC
TRBD2	.	TRBV29-1	TRBJ2-1	CSVEPGLAGGPRNEQFF	TGCAGCGTTGAACCGGGACTAGCGGGGGGGCCTAGGAATGAGCAGTTCTTC
TRBD2	.	TRBV7-2	TRBJ2-5	CASTGGGARETQYF	TGTGCCAGCACCGGGGGGGGAGCAAGGGAGACCCAGTACTTC
TRBD2	many	TRBV4-3	TRBJ2-7	CASSPTWTSGVYEQYF	TGCGCCAGCAGCCCAACTTGGACTAGCGGGGTGTACGAGCAGTACTTC
.	many	TRBV12-3/TRBV12-4	TRBJ2-7	CASSLGGGHSYEQYF	TGTGCCAGCAGTTTAGGGGGGGGCCACTCCTACGAGCAGTACTTC